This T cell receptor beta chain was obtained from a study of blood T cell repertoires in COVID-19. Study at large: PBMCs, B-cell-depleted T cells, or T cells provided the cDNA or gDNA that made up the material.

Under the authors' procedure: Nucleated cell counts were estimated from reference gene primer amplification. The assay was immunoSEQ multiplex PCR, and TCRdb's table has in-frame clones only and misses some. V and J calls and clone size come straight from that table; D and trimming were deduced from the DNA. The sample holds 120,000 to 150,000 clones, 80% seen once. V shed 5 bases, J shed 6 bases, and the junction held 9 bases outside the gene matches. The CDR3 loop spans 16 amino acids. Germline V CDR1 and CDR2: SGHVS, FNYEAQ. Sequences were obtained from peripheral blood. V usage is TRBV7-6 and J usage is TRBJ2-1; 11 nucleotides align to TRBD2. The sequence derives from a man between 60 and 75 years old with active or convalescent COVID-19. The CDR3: CASSPSWLAGGNEQFF. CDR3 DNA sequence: TGTGCCAGCAGCCCCAGTTGGCTAGCGGGGGGCAATGAGCAGTTCTTC.